The sequence of this T cell receptor (beta chain) was determined in a study of T cells in tumors after PD-1 blockade. Method: immunoSEQ multiplex PCR; TCRdb's copy keeps in-frame clones and lacks some. The sample has 50,000 or so clones, more than 70% seen once. Trimming left V 8 bases short and J 7 bases short, with 12 bases between. This CDR3 comprises 13 residues. Looked up from germline, CDR1 is MNHNY and CDR2 is SVGAGI (reference sequence). The TCR was taken from a human donor with basal cell carcinoma. The sequencing here drew on PBMCs, taken before anti-PD-1 treatment. The rearrangement joins TRBV6-6 to TRBJ1-6; D may be TRBD1 (6 bases). In DNA form, the CDR3 reads TGTGCCAGCGCCCGACAGGACAATTCACCCCTCCACTTT. This codes for CASARQDNSPLHF.